This T cell receptor (beta chain) was obtained from a study of cytomegalovirus exposure and HLA in healthy donors. Broader study findings: Information on immune exposure was restricted to one variable (CMV serostatus). Excluded: some indistinguishable V segments such as TRBV6-2 and TRBV6-3.

From germline, CDR1 is MNHEY and CDR2 SMNVEV (reference sequence). J lost 2 bases, V lost 5 bases, and 6 bases had no gene match. This CDR3 is 15 amino acids long. Amplification used 60 Vbeta primers and 13 Jbeta primers. Sequencing used immunoSEQ multiplex PCR; TCRdb keeps in-frame clones, though not all of them. The sample consists of about 150,000 clones, 70% to 80% of them appearing once. A remark on this clone: Its antigen is unknown.

This rearrangement joins TRBV27 to TRBJ1-2; 9 bases fit TRBD1. Material for sequencing was PBMCs. The TCR was taken from a man between 40 and 49 years old in good health and CMV-seronegative. The CDR3 loop reads CASSIQGARNYGYTF. In DNA form, the CDR3 reads TGTGCCAGCAGTATACAGGGGGCGAGAAACTATGGCTACACCTTC.